The next 28 T cell receptor beta chains were all read from a single sample in a study of blood T cells in healthy people across ages. Sample-barcoded 5' priming and a J-beta primer mix drove a second PCR of about 7 to 11 cycles. TCRdb passed the 5' RACE reads through MiXCR, listing each CDR3 protein once. This sample carries hundreds of thousands of distinct CDR3 sequences, 45% to 70% of them seen once, and the ten largest clones take approximately 24%. Input material: blood. Receptor source: a man in his forties in good health.

The chain combines TRBV6-5 with TRBJ2-1; possible D gene TRBD1, 5 bases. This CDR3 is built from 12 residues. Germline V gives CDR1 MNHEY, CDR2 SVGAGI. Trimming removed 8 bases at V and 6 bases at J, with 11 bases between. The CDR3 spells CASRTGINEQFF. CDR3 coding DNA: TGTGCCAGCCGAACAGGAATCAATGAGCAGTTCTTC.

The rearrangement uses TRBV18 and TRBJ1-2, with 7 bases identical to TRBD1. Germline assignment: CDR1 KGHSH and CDR2 LQKENI. This CDR3 spans 14 amino acids. V was pared by 0 bases and J by 13 bases, with 11 bases of the junction left unmatched. In DNA form, the CDR3 reads TGTGCCAGCTCACCACCAAGCATGGAAGGGGGCCCCACCTTC. Translation: CASSPPSMEGGPTF.

This clonotype was seen a single time. The chain recombines TRBV6-2 or TRBV6-3 with TRBJ2-1; D ambiguous. The CDR3 has 14 residues. The germline V and J ends were trimmed by 2 bases and 4 bases, with 9 bases remaining between them. Looked up from germline, CDR1 is MNHEY and CDR2 is SVGEGT. The CDR3 sequence is CASSYGSQYNEQFF. The CDR3 nucleotides are TGTGCCAGCAGTTACGGTTCCCAATACAATGAGCAGTTCTTC.

The gene calls are TRBV4-1 and TRBJ1-1, with D possibly matching TRBD1 (6 bases). CDR3 length equals 15 residues. Germline values: CDR1 MGHRA, CDR2 YSYEKL. The V gene lost 3 bases and the J gene lost 4 bases, with 15 bases spanning the gap. This CDR3 is CASSQGTGPGTEAFF. The CDR3 nucleotides are TGCGCCAGCAGCCAGGGTACAGGGCCGGGCACTGAAGCTTTCTTT.

This clonotype has a handful of counts. This chain uses TRBV20-1 with TRBJ2-5, with 11 bases fitting TRBD1. After removal of 6 bases from V and 0 bases from J, the junction contained 6 bases not matched to a gene. Germline lookup yields CDR1 DFQATT and CDR2 SNEGSKA (reference sequence). The CDR3 totals 15 residues. Here the CDR3 reads CSADRDRGDQETQYF. In DNA form, the CDR3 reads TGCAGTGCCGACCGGGACAGGGGGGACCAAGAGACCCAGTACTTC.

The gene calls are TRBV20-1 and TRBJ2-5, with D unresolved. In germline, CDR1 is DFQATT, CDR2 SNEGSKA (reference sequence). With 4 bases removed from V and 12 bases from J, the gap between germline ends came to 18 bases. The CDR3 has 12 amino acids. The CDR3: CSAIPQAGPKYF. The CDR3 nucleotides read TGCAGTGCTATCCCCCAGGCAGGCCCAAAGTACTTC.

This clonotype was seen only a few times. The chain employs TRBV29-1 and TRBJ2-1, with 9 bases that match TRBD2. The CDR3 is 13 amino acids. CDR1 and CDR2 from the germline V gene are SQVTM and ANQGSEA. The DNA of the CDR3 is TGCAGTCAAGGGGCGGGGGGGGCCAATGAGCAGTTCTTC. It codes for CSQGAGGANEQFF.

The chain recombines TRBV7-9 with TRBJ2-3; 10 nucleotides agree with TRBD2. With 8 bases clipped from V and 1 base from J, the junction kept 12 bases outside the gene matches. CDR3 length: 17 amino acids. The germline V gene encodes CDR1 SEHNR and CDR2 FQNEAQ (reference sequence). Here the CDR3 DNA reads TGTGCCAGCCCCCCCAGCGGGGGGGCCGGTGGCACAGATACGCAGTATTTT. It codes for CASPPSGGAGGTDTQYF.

This clonotype was observed a handful of times. The chain joins TRBV2 to TRBJ1-4, with 7 bases that match TRBD1. The CDR3 runs 12 residues. J was trimmed by 8 bases and V by 6 bases; bases with no gene match: 3. Germline V lookup: CDR1 SNHLY, CDR2 FYNNEI. CDR3 bases: TGTGCCAGCAGCCGGGACAGCGAAAAACTGTTTTTT. It is translated as CASSRDSEKLFF.

This clonotype was seen a handful of times. The V gene is TRBV6-1, the J gene TRBJ2-3; D is undetermined. Germline V lookup: CDR1 MNHNS, CDR2 SASEGT. CDR3 length: 12 residues. V lost 10 bases and J lost 6, with 14 bases in between. CDR3 DNA: TGTGCCACCTCATTCCTTGCGGATACGCAGTATTTT. This gives the protein CATSFLADTQYF.

CDR3 sequence reads: CASSEYGTVRETQYF. The CDR3 DNA sequence: TGTGCCAGCAGTGAATATGGGACGGTTAGGGAGACCCAGTACTTC. The chain employs TRBV25-1 and TRBJ2-5; D is tentatively TRBD1 or TRBD2 (5 bases each). The germline V gene encodes CDR1 MGHDK and CDR2 SYGVNS. V gave up 0 bases and J gave up 5 bases, with 13 bases separating them. The CDR3 is 15 residues long.

J is TRBJ2-3 and V is TRBV3-1; the D is unclear. Germline values: CDR1 LGHDT, CDR2 YNNKEL (reference sequence). The V end was cut by 0 bases, the J end by 2 bases, with 9 bases between. This CDR3 has 15 amino acids. The CDR3 nucleotides read TGTGCCAGCAGCCAAGAGGTCGGCTACACAGATACGCAGTATTTT. Translation gives CASSQEVGYTDTQYF.

This clonotype was detected a few times. The chain recombines TRBV7-6 with TRBJ1-4, with D possibly matching TRBD1 (6 bases). The germline CDR1 and CDR2 sequences are SGHVS and FNYEAQ. V lost 4 bases to trimming and J lost 8 bases, with 14 bases between them. CDR3 size: 14 residues. CDR3 protein: CASSSGGAWEKLFF. CDR3 nucleotides: TGTGCCAGCAGCTCCGGGGGGGCATGGGAAAAACTGTTTTTT.

V usage is TRBV10-3 and J usage is TRBJ1-2; tentatively, D is TRBD1 (6 bases). Germline V gene data show CDR1 as ENHRY and CDR2 as SYGVKD. The CDR3 has 13 residues. Trimming took off 4 bases at V and 2 bases at J, with 8 bases between the two ends. CDR3 DNA sequence: TGTGCCATCAGTGGACAGGAAAACTATGGCTACACCTTC. As protein: CAISGQENYGYTF.

V gene TRBV2 combines with J gene TRBJ2-5; 7 bases fit TRBD1. CDR1 is SNHLY and CDR2 is FYNNEI in the germline V gene. This CDR3 is built from 15 residues. V lost 6 bases, J lost 1 base, and 8 bases stayed unmatched. The CDR3 region has the DNA TGTGCCAGCAGGAGCCGGGACAGCCGCCAAGAGACCCAGTACTTC. It specifies CASRSRDSRQETQYF.

The chain has TRBV7-6 and TRBJ1-2; maybe TRBD1 (6 bases). The V end was cut by 5 bases, the J end by 8 bases, with 15 bases between. Germline lookup yields CDR1 SGHVS and CDR2 FNYEAQ. This CDR3 region has 13 residues. The chain's CDR3 is CASSPGGGTGYTF. The CDR3 region has the DNA TGTGCCAGCAGCCCAGGAGGGGGGACGGGCTACACCTTC.

V is TRBV12-3 or TRBV12-4 and J is TRBJ2-7; TRBD2 agrees at 7 bases. This CDR3 is 14 amino acids long. V gave up 6 bases and J gave up 6 bases; unmatched junction bases: 11. This CDR3 reads CASSPRRTRGEQYF. CDR3 in DNA: TGTGCCAGCAGCCCCCGGAGGACTAGGGGCGAGCAGTACTTC.

The gene calls are TRBV2 and TRBJ2-7, with no clear D. Trimming removed 4 bases from V and 0 bases from J, with 10 bases in between. Germline V lookup: CDR1 SNHLY, CDR2 FYNNEI. This CDR3 has 14 amino acids. CDR3 DNA sequence: TGTGCCAGCAGTGGTGCCGGAGCCTCCTACGAGCAGTACTTC. This codes for CASSGAGASYEQYF.

This clonotype was recorded a few times. The chain employs TRBV11-2 and TRBJ2-3; tentative D call: TRBD2 (6 bases). V lost 1 base to trimming and J lost 2 bases, with 10 bases between them. The CDR3 sequence is 15 residues long. Germline CDR1 and CDR2: SGHAT and FQNNGV. The CDR3 DNA reads as TGTGCCAGCAGCTTAGGGACTACCCACACAGATACGCAGTATTTT. Translated: CASSLGTTHTDTQYF.

This clonotype was observed a few times. The chain is built from TRBV18 and TRBJ2-4; no reliable D call. The DNA end is a closer match to TRBJ2-7, so the J assignment may be wrong. Germline-derived CDR1 and CDR2 are KGHSH and LQKENI. The CDR3 is made up of 13 amino acids. In DNA, the CDR3 is TGTGCCAGCTCACAGGCTCCCAGTACCGAGCAGTACTTC. Protein product: CASSQAPSTEQYF.

This chain uses TRBV19 with TRBJ2-1; D gene uncertain. Germline V gene sequence: CDR1 LNHDA, CDR2 SQIVND (reference sequence). Deletions cut 5 bases from V and 6 bases from J, with 17 bases between. The CDR3 has 15 residues. In nucleotides, the CDR3 is TGTGCCAGTAGTTTCAAGTCCGGGTTCCCCAATGAGCAGTTCTTC. Translation: CASSFKSGFPNEQFF.

This clonotype appeared a few times. The chain combines TRBV20-1 with TRBJ2-7; D perhaps matches TRBD2 (6 bases). Germline V lookup: CDR1 DFQATT, CDR2 SNEGSKA (reference sequence). The ends were cut back, 6 bases at V and 0 bases at J, with 18 bases in the middle. The CDR3 runs 15 residues. DNA of the CDR3: TGCAGTGCCCCCTCCGCACGGGGGAACTCCTACGAGCAGTACTTC. This translates into CSAPSARGNSYEQYF.

This clonotype was observed a few times. The CDR3 is CASSLGGVQETQYF. DNA for the CDR3: TGCGCCAGCAGCTTGGGGGGGGTCCAAGAGACCCAGTACTTC. The chain uses TRBV5-1 and TRBJ2-5, with a weak D call TRBD2 (6 bases). Trimming shortened V by 0 bases and J by 1 base, and 7 bases separated the two germline ends. Germline V lookup: CDR1 SGHRS, CDR2 YFSETQ. This CDR3 is built from 14 residues.

The rearrangement joins TRBV28 to TRBJ1-5; weak D call: TRBD1 (5 bases). Germline V lookup: CDR1 MDHEN, CDR2 SYDVKM. This CDR3 is built from 14 residues. The V gene lost 6 bases and the J gene lost 5 bases, with 14 bases spanning the gap. The CDR3 is CASRTDRDHQPQHF. CDR3 sequence (DNA): TGTGCCAGCAGAACGGACCGGGACCATCAGCCCCAGCATTTT.

The chain links TRBV25-1 to TRBJ2-7; D ambiguous. Germline V gene data show CDR1 as MGHDK and CDR2 as SYGVNS. The ends were cut back, 7 bases at V and 5 bases at J, with 15 bases in the middle. CDR3 length: 13 amino acids. The CDR3 protein is CASNGLYTDEQYF. The CDR3 bases are TGTGCCAGCAATGGTTTATACACGGACGAGCAGTACTTC.

This rearrangement joins TRBV7-2 to TRBJ2-7, with unresolved D. The CDR3 has 15 residues. Germline V gives CDR1 SGHTA, CDR2 FQGNSA. Trimming took 1 base from V and 4 from J, leaving 14 bases between them. Here the CDR3 reads CASSLEARGIYEQYF. In nucleotides, the CDR3 is TGTGCCAGCAGCTTAGAGGCGCGAGGAATTTACGAGCAGTACTTC.

This chain links TRBV5-1 with TRBJ2-7; maybe TRBD1 (5 bases). The CDR3 extends over 13 amino acids. V was cut by 0 bases and J by 6 bases, with 10 bases left in between. Germline assignment: CDR1 SGHRS and CDR2 YFSETQ. The CDR3: CASSLGGWSEQYF. CDR3 bases: TGCGCCAGCAGCTTGGGGGGCTGGTCCGAGCAGTACTTC.

The rearrangement links TRBV7-2 to TRBJ1-6; 11 bases match TRBD1. V dropped 7 bases and J dropped 3; count of bases not matched to a gene: 2. This CDR3 contains 15 residues. CDR1 and CDR2 from the germline V gene are SGHTA and FQGNSA. DNA for the CDR3: TGTGCCAGCATCGGGACAGGGGGCTATAATTCACCCCTCCACTTT. Translation gives CASIGTGGYNSPLHF.